A single sample gave rise to the 31 T cell receptor beta chains below, sequenced in a study of blood T cells in healthy people across ages. Combining a sample-barcoded 5' primer with a J-beta primer mix, a second PCR ran for 7 to 11 cycles. TCRdb re-derived calls from the 5' RACE reads in MiXCR, one entry per CDR3 protein. The repertoire holds about 290,000 distinct CDR3 sequences, with 27% as singletons. The sequenced material came from blood. Receptors originate from a woman in her 70s in good health.

This clonotype was observed a handful of times. V is TRBV28 and J is TRBJ1-2, with 7 bases lining up with TRBD1. The CDR3 length is 13 residues. The V and J ends lost 6 bases and 4 bases, in that order; junction bases with no gene match: 5. Germline CDR1 and CDR2: MDHEN and SYDVKM. The CDR3 sequence is CASRGDRPYGYTF. As DNA, the CDR3 is TGTGCCAGCAGGGGGGACAGACCCTATGGCTACACCTTC.

The chain recombines TRBV20-1 with TRBJ1-1, with a possible D match to TRBD1 (5 bases). The germline V and J ends were trimmed by 6 bases and 5 bases, with 16 bases remaining between them. Looked up from germline, CDR1 is DFQATT and CDR2 is SNEGSKA (reference sequence). The CDR3 is 13 residues long. CDR3 nucleotide sequence: TGCAGTGCCCCCGGAGGGGCTGAGACTGAAGCTTTCTTT. Its translation is CSAPGGAETEAFF.

There are a few counts of this clonotype. The chain has TRBV9 and TRBJ1-2; a weak D match, TRBD1 (5 bases). CDR1 is SGDLS, CDR2 YYNGEE, per germline. This CDR3 is 16 amino acids long. V lost 4 bases and J 4 bases, leaving 20 bases between the germline ends. The CDR3 nucleotides are TGTGCCAGCAGCTCACCCAGGGAGCCGGGGGGCTATGGCTACACCTTC. Its translation: CASSSPREPGGYGYTF.

In this sample, this clonotype turned up a few times. The chain links TRBV7-2 to TRBJ2-7, with TRBD1 as a possible D gene (6 bases). The CDR3 totals 14 residues. The germline gives CDR1 SGHTA, CDR2 FQGNSA. Trimming pared 2 bases from V and 1 base from J, leaving 9 bases between. The chain's CDR3 is CASSLTGKSYEQYF. The CDR3 bases are TGTGCCAGCAGCTTAACAGGGAAGTCCTACGAGCAGTACTTC. Looking up the rest from reference TRBV7-2 and TRBJ2-7 gives the full variable domain: GAGVSQSPSNKVTEKGKDVELRCDPISGHTALYWYRQSLGQGLEFLIYFQGNSAPDKSGLPSDRFSAERTGGSVSTLTIQRTQQEDSAVYLCASSLTGKSYEQYFGPGTRLTVT.

The rearrangement uses TRBV12-5 and TRBJ2-3; 10 nucleotides line up with TRBD1. Germline V CDR1 and CDR2: LGHNT, FRNRAP. This CDR3 comprises 16 residues. Trimming removed 5 bases from V and 2 bases from J; junction bases left unmatched: 7. CDR3 in DNA: TGTGCTAGTGGTGCGGGGGACAGGGGATTCACAGATACGCAGTATTTT. It specifies CASGAGDRGFTDTQYF.

This sequence joins TRBV20-1 and TRBJ2-4; a possible D gene is TRBD1 (6 bases). V lost 3 bases and J 0 bases, leaving 21 bases between the germline ends. This CDR3 comprises 18 residues. Germline lookup yields CDR1 DFQATT and CDR2 SNEGSKA (reference sequence). CDR3 DNA: TGCAGTGCTAGTGATCGTTCGTCAGGGGAACTAGCCAAAAACATTCAGTACTTC. Amino acids: CSASDRSSGELAKNIQYF.

This clonotype was recorded a few times. This chain uses TRBV25-1 with TRBJ2-3, with D maybe TRBD2 (5 bases). The germline V and J ends were trimmed by 8 bases and 0 bases, with 15 bases remaining between them. This CDR3 region has 15 residues. CDR1 and CDR2 (germline): MGHDK, SYGVNS. CDR3 protein: CASSEGLESTDTQYF. CDR3 in DNA: TGTGCCAGCTCTGAGGGCCTCGAGAGCACAGATACGCAGTATTTT.

The chain recombines TRBV20-1 with TRBJ1-3; 8 positions match TRBD1. The V and J ends lost 3 bases and 2 bases, in that order; junction bases with no gene match: 9. This CDR3 comprises 16 residues. Germline CDR1 DFQATT, CDR2 SNEGSKA (reference sequence). This CDR3 is CSARGDTGGTGNTIYF. In DNA form, the CDR3 reads TGCAGTGCTAGGGGGGACACAGGGGGTACTGGAAACACCATATATTTT.

With regard to this clonotype: At one boundary the junction diverges from the germline segment, which might be a read error. The rearrangement joins TRBV9 to TRBJ2-2; D unclear. This CDR3 has 15 residues. Germline V gene data show CDR1 as SGDLS and CDR2 as YYNGEE. CDR3 coding DNA: TGTGCCAGCAAAACTACCGAGACGAAAACCGGGGAGCTGTTTTTT. Translation gives CASKTTETKTGELFF.

V gene TRBV7-6 combines with J gene TRBJ2-7; D call uncertain. CDR3 size: 15 residues. CDR1 and CDR2 from the germline V gene are SGHVS and FNYEAQ. V shed 1 base and J shed 0 bases, with 10 bases lying between them. DNA for the CDR3: TGTGCCAGCAGCTTAGACGACTCCAGCTCCTACGAGCAGTACTTC. Amino acid sequence: CASSLDDSSSYEQYF.

The rearrangement joins TRBV7-2 to TRBJ2-3; 9 positions agree with TRBD2. The ends lost 1 base at V and 7 bases at J; junction bases unmatched: 6. Looked up from germline, CDR1 is SGHTA and CDR2 is FQGNSA. The length of the CDR3 is 15 residues. The CDR3 coding sequence is TGTGCCAGCAGCTTAGAGGCGGGGGGGCCTTATACGCAGTATTTT. Residues: CASSLEAGGPYTQYF.

A few counts support this clonotype. The rearrangement joins TRBV13 to TRBJ2-4; a possible D gene is TRBD1 (6 bases). The CDR3 totals 16 residues. Germline loops: CDR1 PRHDT, CDR2 FYEKMQ (reference sequence). Trimming removed 5 bases at V and 1 base at J, with 15 bases between. CDR3 bases: TGTGCCAGCAGCAAAGCCTTCCAGGGGGCCAAAAACATTCAGTACTTC. It yields the protein CASSKAFQGAKNIQYF.

The V gene is TRBV12-3 or TRBV12-4, the J gene TRBJ2-7; the match to TRBD1 covers 9 bases. There are 15 residues in the CDR3. V was clipped by 4 bases and J by 5 bases; unmatched bases: 9. Here the CDR3 DNA reads TGTGCCAGCAGTTACCGGGACAGGGTAATTGACGAGCAGTACTTC. As protein: CASSYRDRVIDEQYF.

Concerning this clonotype itself: The CDR3 carries no conserved terminal phenylalanine or tryptophan, so it likely arises from a read error. This sequence joins TRBV11-2 and TRBJ2-3, with D maybe TRBD2 (6 bases). The germline V gene encodes CDR1 SGHAT and CDR2 FQNNGV. This CDR3 is built from 14 residues. Deletions cut 5 bases from V and 2 bases from J, with 11 bases between. The CDR3 DNA sequence: TGTGCCAGCAGCACGGAGGGACTCACAGATACGCAGTATGTT. Protein: CASSTEGLTDTQYV.

V is TRBV20-1 and J is TRBJ1-1; D not resolved. The CDR3 has 15 amino acids. V was cut by 5 bases and J by 1 base, with 17 bases left in between. Germline assignment: CDR1 DFQATT and CDR2 SNEGSKA (reference sequence). The CDR3 region is CSAQRRRATNTEAFF. As DNA, the CDR3 is TGCAGTGCTCAACGCCGGCGGGCCACGAACACTGAAGCTTTCTTT.

The chain couples TRBV11-2 to TRBJ2-7; unclear D gene. V lost 0 bases to trimming and J lost 3 bases, with 27 bases between them. Germline V gene sequence: CDR1 SGHAT, CDR2 FQNNGV. This CDR3 spans 20 amino acids. CDR3 nucleotide sequence: TGTGCCAGCAGCTTAGATCTAGTATTAAGGGTCAGCAGTTATGACTACGAGCAGTACTTC. Translated, it gives CASSLDLVLRVSSYDYEQYF.

J is TRBJ2-2 and V is TRBV24-1; no clear D gene. Per germline, CDR1 KGHDR and CDR2 SFDVKD. The CDR3 totals 12 residues. V lost 2 bases to trimming and J lost 4 bases, with 1 base between them. CDR3 sequence reads: CATSDSTGELFF. CDR3 sequence (DNA): TGTGCCACCAGTGATTCCACCGGGGAGCTGTTTTTT.

The rearrangement uses TRBV6-2 or TRBV6-3 and TRBJ2-1; D not certain. Germline loops: CDR1 MNHEY, CDR2 SVGEGT. V was clipped by 4 bases and J by 2 bases, with 21 bases between them. The CDR3 covers 18 residues. DNA for the CDR3: TGTGCCAGCAGTTCCACAGCCCTCATTCTATTCCCCTACAATGAGCAGTTCTTC. It translates to CASSSTALILFPYNEQFF.

CDR3 sequence reads: CASSVGGRGTDTQYF. In DNA form, the CDR3 reads TGTGCCAGCAGCGTAGGCGGGAGAGGCACAGATACGCAGTATTTT. The gene calls are TRBV9 and TRBJ2-3, with 7 nucleotides matching TRBD2. Germline lookup yields CDR1 SGDLS and CDR2 YYNGEE. The CDR3 has 15 amino acids. V gave up 0 bases and J gave up 1 base; unmatched junction bases: 2. The whole variable domain, filled in from reference TRBV9 and TRBJ2-3, reads DSGVTQTPKHLITATGQRVTLRCSPRSGDLSVYWYQQSLDQGLQFLIQYYNGEERAKGNILERFSAQQFPDLHSELNLSSLELGDSALYFCASSVGGRGTDTQYFGPGTRLTVL.

The V gene is TRBV28, the J gene TRBJ2-5, with TRBD2 matching over 7 bases. Matching the DNA end better, TRBJ2-1 makes the J call doubtful. This CDR3 comprises 15 residues. Germline V CDR1 and CDR2: MDHEN, SYDVKM. The CDR3 nucleotides are TGTGCCAGCAGTTTTTCCGGGAGGATGGTTAATGAGCAGTTCTTC. Translated, it gives CASSFSGRMVNEQFF.

The V gene is TRBV28, the J gene TRBJ2-7; no firm D call. Germline CDR1 reads MDHEN; CDR2 reads SYDVKM. The CDR3 totals 15 residues. Trimming cost V 7 bases and J 2 bases, with 18 bases left between them. The CDR3 DNA sequence: TGTGCCAGCACTCACGACCCTCCGCCCCCCTACGAGCAGTACTTC. As protein: CASTHDPPPPYEQYF.

The chain links TRBV20-1 to TRBJ2-2, with TRBD2 matching over 15 bases. The CDR3 is made up of 17 amino acids. CDR1 and CDR2 from the germline V gene are DFQATT and SNEGSKA (reference sequence). V trimming: 6 bases; J trimming: 2 bases; junction bases outside the gene matches: 7. CDR3 in amino acids: CSAMGLAGGTNTGELFF. Written as DNA, the CDR3 is TGCAGTGCGATGGGACTAGCGGGAGGCACCAACACCGGGGAGCTGTTTTTT.

This clonotype turned up a few times. The chain employs TRBV12-3 or TRBV12-4 and TRBJ1-5; no reliable D call. This CDR3 is built from 13 residues. V lost 6 bases, J lost 5 bases, and 11 bases lay in between. CDR3 amino acids: CASSFASDQPQHF. In DNA form, the CDR3 reads TGTGCCAGCAGCTTTGCATCTGATCAGCCCCAGCATTTT.

The chain has TRBV20-1 and TRBJ1-4; D unclear. Germline V gives CDR1 DFQATT, CDR2 SNEGSKA (reference sequence). This CDR3 is 14 amino acids long. V was trimmed by 0 bases and J by 5 bases, leaving 10 bases between them. CDR3 region: CSARDMRINEKLFF. CDR3 nucleotides: TGCAGTGCTAGAGATATGCGAATAAATGAAAAACTGTTTTTT.

This clonotype was seen only a few times. The V gene is TRBV5-1, the J gene TRBJ2-5; D possibly matches TRBD1 or TRBD2 (5 bases each). The DNA end is more similar to TRBJ2-1, so the J call may be wrong. Per germline, CDR1 SGHRS and CDR2 YFSETQ. CDR3 length: 13 amino acids. CDR3 protein: CASSLRDAAEQFF. The CDR3 DNA follows: TGCGCCAGCAGCTTGAGGGACGCGGCTGAGCAGTTCTTC.

V gene TRBV20-1 combines with J gene TRBJ1-5; 11 bases align to TRBD1. This CDR3 is built from 17 residues. J was trimmed by 0 bases and V by 3 bases; bases with no gene match: 7. Germline values: CDR1 DFQATT, CDR2 SNEGSKA (reference sequence). This CDR3 is CSARGGTGGYSNQPQHF. In nucleotides, the CDR3 is TGCAGTGCTAGGGGGGGGACAGGGGGGTATAGCAATCAGCCCCAGCATTTT.

This clonotype was recorded a few times. This rearrangement joins TRBV20-1 to TRBJ2-5; 10 nucleotides match TRBD2. CDR1 and CDR2 (germline): DFQATT, SNEGSKA (reference sequence). The V and J ends lost 3 bases and 5 bases, in that order; junction bases with no gene match: 9. This CDR3 is 15 amino acids long. CDR3 protein: CSARGSGRADETQYF. In DNA, the CDR3 is TGCAGTGCTAGGGGAAGCGGGAGGGCCGACGAGACCCAGTACTTC.

Notes on this clonotype: Sequence at one end of the junction differs from germline and may be a read error. The chain has TRBV9 and TRBJ2-5; 8 bases match TRBD1. The CDR3 is made up of 15 amino acids. Per germline, CDR1 SGDLS and CDR2 YYNGEE. CDR3 residues: CASSAAGGANNKQFF. CDR3 nucleotides: TGTGCCAGCAGCGCCGCAGGGGGCGCGAACAATAAGCAGTTCTTT.

This clonotype was seen only a few times. The V gene is TRBV28, the J gene TRBJ1-2; 11 nucleotides align to TRBD1. Germline trimming cut 6 bases from V and 8 bases from J; bases unmatched to any gene: 5. The CDR3 extends over 13 amino acids. Germline CDR1 is MDHEN and CDR2 is SYDVKM. Here the CDR3 reads CASSRDRGYGYTF. The CDR3 DNA sequence: TGTGCCAGCAGCAGGGACAGGGGGTACGGCTACACCTTC.

This clonotype was seen more than once but under ten times. This chain joins TRBV15 and TRBJ2-7; maybe TRBD1 (6 bases). The CDR3 has 15 amino acids. The germline V gene has CDR1 LNHNV and CDR2 YYDKDF (reference sequence). V lost 0 bases, J lost 4 bases, and 13 bases lay in between. The DNA for the CDR3 is TGTGCCACCAGCAGAGACAGGGGCTTGGTTTACGAGCAGTACTTC. Translation: CATSRDRGLVYEQYF.

This clonotype was detected a few times. The V call is TRBV14, the J call TRBJ1-6; D unresolved. Germline assignment: CDR1 SGHDN and CDR2 FVKESK. Trimming shortened V by 1 base and J by 5 bases, and 9 bases separated the two germline ends. This CDR3 comprises 15 residues. CDR3 in amino acids: CASSQGQKNNSPLHF. In DNA, the CDR3 is TGTGCCAGCAGCCAAGGTCAGAAGAATAATTCACCCCTCCACTTT.